This T cell receptor (beta chain) was captured by sequencing in a study of blood T cell repertoires in COVID-19. Trimming took off 7 bases at V and 0 bases at J, with 10 bases between the two ends. The CDR3 sequence is 14 residues long. The V gene's germline CDR1 is MNHEY and CDR2 SVGAGI. The method was immunoSEQ multiplex PCR; TCRdb's version includes in-frame clones alone and lacks a portion of them. The repertoire holds about 220,000 clones, about 80% seen once, with less than 2.5% in the top ten. Specimen: peripheral blood. This TCR was recovered from a woman in her fifties or sixties with acute or convalescent COVID-19. The gene calls are TRBV6-5 and TRBJ2-1; maybe TRBD1 (6 bases). CDR3 nucleotides: TGTGCCAGCACCGGACAGCCCTCCTACAATGAGCAGTTCTTC. It is translated as CASTGQPSYNEQFF.